Listed below are T cell receptor beta chains from one sample, sequenced in a study of T cell clonotyping in hematopoietic cell transplantation. The data were produced by immunoSEQ multiplex PCR, yet TCRdb's version contains in-frame clones alone and is incomplete. The sample lists about 9,400 clones, roughly 85% occurring once. Sequencing was performed on PBMCs, taken 180 days after allogeneic stem cell transplant. The receptors shown here come from a male patient aged 35-50 years who had an allogeneic stem cell transplant from a related donor, so the T cells may come from the graft donor. Some clones in this sample may be carry-over from other donors' samples. CDR3s include the opening cysteine and the closing phenylalanine or tryptophan. The D gene is left open where the match is weak. Part of the rows lack a size; the others show once, few, many or a class for expanded clones.

size,D,V,J,CDR3,DNA
-,-,TRBV5-5,TRBJ1-1,CASRRGGDTEAFF,TGTGCCAGCAGAAGGGGCGGGGACACTGAAGCTTTCTTT
-,TRBD1,TRBV28,TRBJ1-1,CASSPPGGGIPEAFF,TGTGCCAGCAGTCCCCCAGGGGGCGGTATCCCTGAAGCTTTCTTT
-,TRBD1,TRBV7-8,TRBJ2-7,CASSSGQVYYEQYF,TGTGCCAGCAGCTCGGGACAGGTTTATTACGAGCAGTACTTC
hyperexpanded,TRBD1,TRBV5-1,TRBJ1-6,CASSLWGQGEPYNSPLHF,TGCGCCAGCAGCTTGTGGGGACAGGGGGAACCCTATAATTCACCCCTCCACTTT
-,-,TRBV9,TRBJ1-1,CASSPDPGFNTEAFF,TGTGCCAGCAGCCCAGACCCCGGCTTTAACACTGAAGCTTTCTTT
-,TRBD1,TRBV10-3,TRBJ1-5,CAISETGVNQPQHF,TGTGCCATCAGTGAGACAGGGGTCAATCAGCCCCAGCATTTT
-,-,TRBV9,TRBJ2-7,CASSASDSSYYEQYF,TGTGCCAGCAGCGCCTCAGATTCTTCTTACTACGAGCAGTACTTC
-,-,TRBV10-3,TRBJ2-2,CAIRGRTGELFF,TGTGCCATCAGAGGAAGGACCGGGGAGCTGTTTTTT
-,TRBD1,TRBV19,TRBJ2-2,CASSLLTGYTGELFF,TGTGCCAGTAGTCTGTTGACAGGGTATACCGGGGAGCTGTTTTTT
-,-,TRBV13,TRBJ1-3,CASSGGGYSGNTIYF,TGTGCCAGCAGCGGGGGAGGATACTCTGGAAACACCATATATTTT
-,-,TRBV4-1,TRBJ1-2,CASSEMIDVRYGYTF,TGCGCCAGCAGCGAAATGATCGATGTCAGGTATGGCTACACCTTC
-,-,TRBV2,TRBJ2-7,CASSVWGSYEQYF,TGTGCCAGCAGTGTATGGGGGTCCTACGAGCAGTACTTC
-,-,TRBV5-6,TRBJ1-2,CASSLEVQENFSF,TGTGCCAGCAGCTTGGAGGTACAGGAAAACTTTTCCTTC
-,TRBD1,TRBV5-1,TRBJ2-5,CASSLAGQGAGETQYF,TGCGCCAGCAGCTTGGCCGGCCAGGGGGCGGGGGAGACCCAGTACTTC
-,-,TRBV2,TRBJ1-2,CASSNYGYTF,TGTGCCAGCTCTAACTATGGCTACACCTTC
-,-,TRBV6-1,TRBJ2-7,CASSLRDYEQYF,TGTGCCAGCAGCCTACGGGACTACGAGCAGTACTTC
-,-,TRBV7-2,TRBJ2-3,CASSLDRATDTQYF,TGTGCCAGCAGCCTCGACAGAGCCACAGATACGCAGTATTTT
once,-,TRBV7-2,TRBJ1-3,CASSLEGTSFSGNTIYF,TGTGCCAGCAGCTTAGAGGGGACTTCCTTCTCTGGAAACACCATATATTTT
-,TRBD1,TRBV5-5,TRBJ1-6,CASSQGQLYNSPLHF,TGTGCCAGCAGCCAGGGACAGCTTTATAATTCACCCCTCCACTTT
-,-,TRBV6-5,TRBJ1-3,CASSSPGGNTIYF,TGTGCCAGCAGTTCCCCCGGGGGAAACACCATATATTTT
-,TRBD2,TRBV7-2,TRBJ2-7,CASSSLGGGLLLREQYF,TGTGCCAGCAGCTCCTTGGGCGGGGGTCTTTTATTACGTGAGCAGTACTTC
-,-,TRBV6-5,TRBJ1-4,CASSYSRKREKLFF,TGTGCCAGCAGTTACTCCAGGAAGAGGGAAAAACTGTTTTTT
-,-,TRBV9,TRBJ1-1,CASSVWQGEAFF,TGTGCCAGCAGCGTTTGGCAGGGGGAAGCTTTCTTT
-,TRBD2,TRBV10-3,TRBJ2-1,CAISESRGGLKDNEQFF,TGTGCCATCAGTGAGTCGCGGGGGGGCCTTAAGGACAATGAGCAGTTCTTC
few,-,TRBV7-8,TRBJ1-2,CASSPDAYGYTF,TGTGCCAGCAGCCCGGACGCATATGGCTACACCTTC
few,-,TRBV11-2,TRBJ2-3,CASRQGTQATQYF,TGTGCCAGCCGTCAAGGGACCCAGGCTACGCAGTATTTT
-,-,TRBV7-8,TRBJ1-1,CASSPYSLNTEAFF,TGTGCCAGCAGCCCCTACAGCTTGAACACTGAAGCTTTCTTT
-,-,TRBV7-6,TRBJ2-1,CASSLGTPSYNEQFF,TGTGCCAGCAGCTTAGGAACCCCTTCCTACAATGAGCAGTTCTTC
-,-,TRBV25-1,TRBJ1-3,CASSELTGRYGNTIYF,TGTGCCAGCAGTGAATTAACAGGGCGATATGGAAACACCATATATTTT
-,-,TRBV30,TRBJ1-3,CAWTGFNGNTIYF,TGTGCCTGGACGGGGTTCAATGGAAACACCATATATTTT
-,-,TRBV4-2,TRBJ1-6,CASSQDPGGYNSPLHF,TGTGCCAGCAGCCAAGACCCGGGGGGCTATAATTCACCCCTCCACTTT
-,TRBD2,TRBV6-1,TRBJ2-1,CASSDRLAGGRDEQFF,TGTGCCAGCAGTGATAGACTAGCGGGAGGGCGGGATGAGCAGTTCTTC
-,-,TRBV5-4,TRBJ2-5,CASSSPGRETQYF,TGTGCCAGCAGCTCACCGGGACGGGAGACCCAGTACTTC
-,-,TRBV7-2,TRBJ2-7,CASSLQGAYEQYF,TGTGCCAGCAGCTTACAGGGAGCCTACGAGCAGTACTTC
once,-,TRBV30,TRBJ1-2,CAWSSGGGSGYTF,TGTGCCTGGAGTAGCGGAGGGGGAAGTGGCTACACCTTC
-,TRBD2,TRBV5-1,TRBJ2-1,CASSFRDYPNNEQFF,TGCGCCAGCAGCTTCCGGGACTACCCAAACAATGAGCAGTTCTTC
-,-,TRBV2,TRBJ1-5,CASSAGMVQPQHF,TGTGCCAGCAGTGCCGGGATGGTTCAGCCCCAGCATTTT
-,TRBD1,TRBV27,TRBJ2-2,CASRKDRVRNGELFF,TGTGCCAGCAGGAAAGACAGGGTTCGAAACGGGGAGCTGTTTTTT
-,-,TRBV6-5,TRBJ1-2,CASSEFVGRGYTF,TGTGCCAGCAGTGAGTTCGTGGGTAGGGGCTACACCTTC
-,-,TRBV5-1,TRBJ1-1,CASSSNRQNTEAFF,TGCGCCAGCAGCTCGAACAGGCAAAACACTGAAGCTTTCTTT
-,-,TRBV19,TRBJ1-1,CASISGRWNTEAFF,TGTGCCAGTATTTCCGGGAGGTGGAACACTGAAGCTTTCTTT